What follows are 15 T cell receptor beta chains derived from one specimen sequenced in a study of blood T cell repertoires in COVID-19. Only in-frame clones appear in the TCRdb table, and some are missing; sequencing was by immunoSEQ multiplex PCR. This repertoire shows about 140,000 clones, around 81% found once; its top ten account for 6.2%. Sequenced: PBMCs or T cells enriched from blood (not recorded which). The receptors shown here come from a middle-aged woman who had recovered from COVID-19.

The V and J genes are TRBV7-9 and TRBJ1-1, with 7 bases lining up with TRBD1. V gave up 5 bases and J gave up 8 bases; unmatched junction bases: 2. This CDR3 comprises 11 residues. Germline CDR1 SEHNR, CDR2 FQNEAQ (reference sequence). The chain's CDR3 is CASSPDREAFF. CDR3 coding DNA: TGTGCCAGCAGCCCGGACAGGGAAGCTTTCTTT.

This clone was counted once. The sample has other DNA sequences that encode this CDR3 too. The rearrangement links TRBV5-1 to TRBJ2-7, with 9 bases that match TRBD1. The CDR3 contains 14 residues. Germline CDR1 reads SGHRS; CDR2 reads YFSETQ. V trimming: 0 bases; J trimming: 4 bases; junction bases outside the gene matches: 2. In DNA form, the CDR3 reads TGCGCCAGCAGCTTGGGACAGGGGGGTTACGAGCAGTACTTC. Translating gives CASSLGQGGYEQYF. The full variable domain, rest sourced from reference TRBV5-1 and TRBJ2-7, is KAGVTQTPRYLIKTRGQQVTLSCSPISGHRSVSWYQQTPGQGLQFLFEYFSETQRNKGNFPGRFSGRQFSNSRSEMNVSTLELGDSALYLCASSLGQGGYEQYFGPGTRLTVT.

DNA of the CDR3: TGTGCCAGCAGTCTTGACTTGAACACCGGGGAGCTGTTTTTT. This sequence encodes CASSLDLNTGELFF. The chain couples TRBV7-6 to TRBJ2-2; D is undetermined. The V end lost 6 bases, the J end lost 1 base, and 9 bases lay between the germline ends. This CDR3 comprises 14 residues. Germline CDR1 is SGHVS and CDR2 is FNYEAQ.

CDR3 coding DNA: TGTGCCAGTAGTTTAGCGGCCTACAATGAGCAGTTCTTC. Encoded protein: CASSLAAYNEQFF. The V and J genes are TRBV19 and TRBJ2-1; perhaps TRBD2 as D (6 bases). The CDR3 sequence is 13 residues long. Germline V CDR1 and CDR2: LNHDA, SQIVND (reference sequence). Trimming shortened V by 5 bases and J by 2 bases, and 7 bases separated the two germline ends.

The chain employs TRBV7-9 and TRBJ1-1; D is unresolved. The germline gives CDR1 SEHNR, CDR2 FQNEAQ (reference sequence). V dropped 5 bases and J dropped 5 bases, with 15 bases sitting between them. This CDR3 spans 14 amino acids. This CDR3 reads CASSIHLGRTEAFF. The CDR3 DNA reads as TGTGCCAGCAGCATTCATTTGGGGAGAACTGAAGCTTTCTTT.

This sequence joins TRBV9 and TRBJ1-2, with 9 bases fitting TRBD1. Germline CDR1 and CDR2: SGDLS and YYNGEE. This CDR3 comprises 13 residues. With 5 bases clipped from V and 5 bases from J, the junction kept 4 bases outside the gene matches. In DNA, the CDR3 is TGTGCCAGCAGTGATGGACAGGGGTATGGCTACACCTTC. It encodes CASSDGQGYGYTF. Based on the CDR3 plus reference TRBV9 and TRBJ1-2, the full variable domain is DSGVTQTPKHLITATGQRVTLRCSPRSGDLSVYWYQQSLDQGLQFLIQYYNGEERAKGNILERFSAQQFPDLHSELNLSSLELGDSALYFCASSDGQGYGYTFGSGTRLTVV.

The chain has TRBV25-1 and TRBJ1-1; TRBD1 aligns across 7 bases. After removal of 1 base from V and 0 bases from J, the junction contained 11 bases not matched to a gene. This CDR3 is 18 amino acids long. Germline values: CDR1 MGHDK, CDR2 SYGVNS. The CDR3 here is CASSELSRDRGLNTEAFF. The CDR3 DNA reads TGTGCCAGCAGTGAATTGTCCCGGGACAGAGGGCTGAACACTGAAGCTTTCTTT.

V gene TRBV6-5 combines with J gene TRBJ2-7, with 10 bases that match TRBD2. Germline lookup yields CDR1 MNHEY and CDR2 SVGAGI. This CDR3 is 14 amino acids long. The J segment lost 7 bases and the V segment lost 6 bases, leaving 9 bases of the junction unmatched. The DNA of the CDR3 is TGTGCCAGCAGCCAGCGGGGGGGAGCAATAGAGCAGTACTTC. Protein product: CASSQRGGAIEQYF.

The V gene is TRBV30, the J gene TRBJ1-1; no firm D call. The V and J ends lost 4 bases and 0 bases respectively, with 15 bases between them. There are 15 residues in the CDR3. From germline, CDR1 is GTSNPN and CDR2 SVGIG (reference sequence). The DNA of the CDR3 is TGTGCCTGGATTGAAGACACGTTCATGAACACTGAAGCTTTCTTT. Protein: CAWIEDTFMNTEAFF.

The chain uses TRBV9 and TRBJ2-3; 9 bases are shared with TRBD2. The CDR3 length is 15 residues. CDR1 and CDR2 (germline): SGDLS, YYNGEE. V dropped 3 bases and J dropped 1; count of bases not matched to a gene: 3. The chain's CDR3 is CASSGRLAGTDTQYF. Here the CDR3 DNA reads TGTGCCAGCAGCGGGAGACTAGCGGGCACAGATACGCAGTATTTT.

The J gene is TRBJ2-5, the V gene TRBV7-6; D ambiguous. Trimming stripped 2 bases from V and 2 bases from J, with 6 bases between. Germline V lookup: CDR1 SGHVS, CDR2 FNYEAQ. CDR3 length: 13 residues. CDR3 protein: CASSLNSQETQYF. The CDR3 DNA reads as TGTGCCAGCAGCTTAAACAGTCAAGAGACCCAGTACTTC.

The chain is built from TRBV10-2 and TRBJ1-1, with a possible D match to TRBD1 (5 bases). V gave up 5 bases and J gave up 1 base, with 8 bases separating them. The germline gives CDR1 WSHSY, CDR2 SAAADI. The length of the CDR3 is 13 residues. The CDR3 DNA reads as TGCGCCAGCAGTCAGGGCCCGAACACTGAAGCTTTCTTT. It codes for CASSQGPNTEAFF.

V and J are TRBV10-3 and TRBJ2-1; the match to TRBD2 covers 8 bases. The germline gives CDR1 ENHRY, CDR2 SYGVKD. The CDR3 contains 17 residues. V dropped 2 bases and J dropped 6; count of bases not matched to a gene: 12. Here the CDR3 reads CAISEGAGRGAVNEQFF. In DNA, the CDR3 is TGTGCCATCAGTGAGGGGGCCGGGCGGGGGGCCGTCAATGAGCAGTTCTTC.

The CDR3 here is CAWRRSAFVSENNEQFF. The CDR3 nucleotides are TGTGCCTGGAGGAGGTCCGCCTTCGTCAGCGAAAACAATGAGCAGTTCTTC. The V and J genes are TRBV30 and TRBJ2-1; D not certain. The CDR3 length is 17 residues. Germline V gene sequence: CDR1 GTSNPN, CDR2 SVGIG (reference sequence). V was shortened by 3 bases and J by 5 bases, with 23 bases between the two germline ends.

This clone has a single count. This chain connects TRBV4-1 to TRBJ2-7; TRBD1 agrees at 8 bases. Per the germline V gene, CDR1 is MGHRA and CDR2 is YSYEKL. V lost 0 bases and J lost 2; bases outside the gene matches: 3. The CDR3 consists of 15 residues. CDR3 bases: TGCGCCAGCAGCCAAGAATTGGACAGGGCCTACGAGCAGTACTTC. This encodes CASSQELDRAYEQYF.